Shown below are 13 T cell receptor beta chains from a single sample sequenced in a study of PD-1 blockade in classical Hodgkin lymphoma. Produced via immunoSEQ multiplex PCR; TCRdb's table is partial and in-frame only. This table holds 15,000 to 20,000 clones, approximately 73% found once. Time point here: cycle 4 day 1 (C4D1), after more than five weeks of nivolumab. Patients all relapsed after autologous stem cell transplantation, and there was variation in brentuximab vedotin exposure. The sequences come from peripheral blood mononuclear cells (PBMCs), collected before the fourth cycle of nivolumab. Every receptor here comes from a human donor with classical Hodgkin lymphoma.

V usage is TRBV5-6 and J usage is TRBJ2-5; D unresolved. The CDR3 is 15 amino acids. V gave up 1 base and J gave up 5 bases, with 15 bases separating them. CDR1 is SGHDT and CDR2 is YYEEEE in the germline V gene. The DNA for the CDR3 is TGTGCCAGCAGCTTGTGGGGTCGCTATCGGGAGACCCAGTACTTC. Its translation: CASSLWGRYRETQYF.

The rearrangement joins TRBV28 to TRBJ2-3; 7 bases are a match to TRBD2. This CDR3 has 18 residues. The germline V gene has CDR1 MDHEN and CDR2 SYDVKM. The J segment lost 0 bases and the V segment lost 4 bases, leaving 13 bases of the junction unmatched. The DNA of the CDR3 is TGTGCCAGCAGTTCGCCTTGGGGAGGGGCCCTAAGCACAGATACGCAGTATTTT. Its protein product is CASSSPWGGALSTDTQYF. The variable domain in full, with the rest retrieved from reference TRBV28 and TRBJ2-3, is DVKVTQSSRYLVKRTGEKVFLECVQDMDHENMFWYRQDPGLGLRLIYFSYDVKMKEKGDIPEGYSVSREKKERFSLILESASTNQTSMYLCASSSPWGGALSTDTQYFGPGTRLTVL.

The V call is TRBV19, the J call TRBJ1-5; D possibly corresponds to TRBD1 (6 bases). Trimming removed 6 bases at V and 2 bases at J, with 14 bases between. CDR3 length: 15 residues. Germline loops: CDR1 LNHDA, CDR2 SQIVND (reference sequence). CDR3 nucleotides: TGTGCCAGTAGGGGGGGGCAGGGCGGCAATCAGCCCCAGCATTTT. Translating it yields CASRGGQGGNQPQHF. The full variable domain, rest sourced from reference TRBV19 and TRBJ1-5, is DGGITQSPKYLFRKEGQNVTLSCEQNLNHDAMYWYRQDPGQGLRLIYYSQIVNDFQKGDIAEGYSVSREKKESFPLTVTSAQKNPTAFYLCASRGGQGGNQPQHFGDGTRLSIL.

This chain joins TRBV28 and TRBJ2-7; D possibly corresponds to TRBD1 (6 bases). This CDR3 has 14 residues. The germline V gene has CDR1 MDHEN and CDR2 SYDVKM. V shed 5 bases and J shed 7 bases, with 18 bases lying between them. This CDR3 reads CASSGTTGHREQYV. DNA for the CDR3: TGTGCCAGCAGTGGGACCACGGGACATCGGGAGCAGTACGTC.

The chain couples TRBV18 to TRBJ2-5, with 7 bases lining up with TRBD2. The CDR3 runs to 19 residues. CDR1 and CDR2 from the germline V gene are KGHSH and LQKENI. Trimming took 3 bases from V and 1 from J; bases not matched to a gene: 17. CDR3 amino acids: CASSPLPAGALGGQETQYF. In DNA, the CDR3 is TGTGCCAGCTCACCTCTTCCGGCGGGAGCTTTGGGCGGCCAAGAGACCCAGTACTTC.

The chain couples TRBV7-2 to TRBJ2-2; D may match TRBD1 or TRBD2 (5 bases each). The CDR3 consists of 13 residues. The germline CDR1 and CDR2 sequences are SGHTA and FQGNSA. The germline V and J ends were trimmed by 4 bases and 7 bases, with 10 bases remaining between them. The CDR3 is CASSSGTYGELFF. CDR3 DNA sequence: TGTGCCAGCAGCTCGGGGACCTACGGGGAGCTGTTTTTT.

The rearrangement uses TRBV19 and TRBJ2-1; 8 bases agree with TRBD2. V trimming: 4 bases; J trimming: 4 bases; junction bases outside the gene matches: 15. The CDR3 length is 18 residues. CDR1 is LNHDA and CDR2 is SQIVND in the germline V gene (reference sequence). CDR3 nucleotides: TGTGCCAGTAGTACCAACCCCCCGGGACTAGGTAAATACAATGAGCAGTTCTTC. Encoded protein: CASSTNPPGLGKYNEQFF.

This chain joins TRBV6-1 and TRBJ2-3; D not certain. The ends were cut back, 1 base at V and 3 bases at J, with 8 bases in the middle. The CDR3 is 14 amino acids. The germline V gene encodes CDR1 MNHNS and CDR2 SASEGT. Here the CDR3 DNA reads TGTGCCAGCAGTGAAGTGTCCGGGACAGATACGCAGTATTTT. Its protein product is CASSEVSGTDTQYF.

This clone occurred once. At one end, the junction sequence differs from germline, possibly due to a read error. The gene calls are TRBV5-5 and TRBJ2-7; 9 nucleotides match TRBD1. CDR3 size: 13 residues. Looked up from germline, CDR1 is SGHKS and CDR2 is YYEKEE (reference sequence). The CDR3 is CASSPGWDRDSRF. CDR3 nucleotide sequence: TGTGCCAGCAGCCCTGGATGGGACAGGGATTCTCGCTTC.

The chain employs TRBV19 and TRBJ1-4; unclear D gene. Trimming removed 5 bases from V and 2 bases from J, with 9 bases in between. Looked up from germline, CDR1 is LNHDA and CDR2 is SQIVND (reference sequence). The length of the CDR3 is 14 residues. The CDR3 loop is CASSLLATNEKLFF. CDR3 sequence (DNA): TGTGCCAGTAGTCTACTAGCGACTAATGAAAAACTGTTTTTT.

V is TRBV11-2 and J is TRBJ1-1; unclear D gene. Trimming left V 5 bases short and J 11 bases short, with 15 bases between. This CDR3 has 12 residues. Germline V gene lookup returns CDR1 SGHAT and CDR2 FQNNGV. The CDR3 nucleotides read TGTGCCAGCAGCACTTCCCGTGGAGGGGCTTTCTTT. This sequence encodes CASSTSRGGAFF. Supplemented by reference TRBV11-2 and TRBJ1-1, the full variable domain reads EAGVAQSPRYKIIEKRQSVAFWCNPISGHATLYWYQQILGQGPKLLIQFQNNGVVDDSQLPKDRFSAERLKGVDSTLKIQPAKLEDSAVYLCASSTSRGGAFFGQGTRLTVV.

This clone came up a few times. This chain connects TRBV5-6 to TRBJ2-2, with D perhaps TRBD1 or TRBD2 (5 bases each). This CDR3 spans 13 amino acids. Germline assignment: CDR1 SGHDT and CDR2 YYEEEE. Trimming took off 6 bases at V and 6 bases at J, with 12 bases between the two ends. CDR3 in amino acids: CASTLGGSGELFF. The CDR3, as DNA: TGTGCCAGCACCCTTGGGGGATCCGGGGAGCTGTTTTTT.

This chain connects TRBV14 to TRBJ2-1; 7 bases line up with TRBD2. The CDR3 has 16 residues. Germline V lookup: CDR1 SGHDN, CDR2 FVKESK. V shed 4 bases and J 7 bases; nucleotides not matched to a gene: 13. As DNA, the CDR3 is TGTGCCAGCAGCCGGCAACACGGGGGGTTAAGGAATGAGCAGTTCTTC. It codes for CASSRQHGGLRNEQFF.